This T cell receptor beta chain was retrieved from a study of shared clonotypes between healthy human individuals (TCRdb year 2020). Turning to the overall study: Two women and a few men aged 18 to 49 years were included in the cohort. For each donor, three plates each were used for CD4 naive and CD4 memory, two plates were used for CD8 naive, and one plate was used for CD8 memory. The study deeply sequenced blood TCR repertoires of about 5 healthy adults to estimate repertoire size and the extent of clonotype sharing between individuals. Different laboratories and diverse techniques were used to prepare libraries and sequence TCR repertoires, to increase sequencing depth and limit assay-specific biases. Leukapheresis yielded between about 0.94 and 10 billion PBMCs per donor.

Paper-wide results and their limitations: Sampling was restricted to blood, and TCR repertoires in tissue are likely to differ from TCR repertoires in blood. When several donors were compared, the shared fraction of clonotypes was 5% to 6.5% for naive CD4, 3% to 4% for naive CD8, roughly 2.5% for memory CD4, and 0.35% to 0.4% for memory CD8. Pairwise subsampling led to the expectation that sequencing depth would affect the degree of clonotype sharing among donors. Even with the large sequencing depth, rarefaction of the sorted-subset datasets indicated that sequencing was incomplete. Larger estimated clonotype richness was generally found for naive subsets than for memory subsets. Compared with non-shared clonotypes, clonotypes shared by all four sorted-subset donors had higher generation probabilities. The genetic and exposure-history diversity represented was limited by the small number of donors.

Donors were healthy HIV-negative adults with no recently reported acute infections or vaccinations. Every donor was a Caucasian adult living in Nashville, Tennessee, USA. The CD8 memory samples were a combination of magnetically selected CD45RO+ cells and CCR7-negative CD45RA+ effector memory (TemRA) cells. After blood collection by leukapheresis, PBMCs were isolated using Ficoll-Histopaque density gradient centrifugation and then cryopreserved in the vapor phase of liquid nitrogen. Purity and quantity of every magnetically sorted T cell population were checked by analytical flow cytometry. Genomic DNA was isolated from each sorted fraction and quantified by UV absorbance on a Nanodrop 2000c. TCR CDR3 regions were amplified from genomic DNA by multiplex PCR using the deep immunoSEQ assay. Extracted genomic DNA from each cell subset was spread evenly across all wells of several immunoSEQ 96-well plates, with each plate serving as a replicate. For sorted subsets, about 0.2 ug genomic DNA, equal to 25,000 to 35,000 T cell genomes, was loaded into each replicate PCR. Purified libraries were quantified with a Qubit 3.0 fluorometer, sized on a Bioanalyzer 2100, and re-quantified with the KAPA Library Quantification kit. Each immunoSEQ 96-well plate was sequenced on its own single-read 150-cycle Illumina NextSeq 550 flow cell. The source study handled its data this way. Because the immunoSEQ output held only junctional sequences and lacked quality scores, the filtering could not match the filtering applied to full-length reads. Sequences were annotated with PyIR, a Python wrapper for IgBLAST v1.9, using IMGT germline references to assign V/J genes and CDR3. Any read was removed if the V/J assignment was weak (E-value above 1e-6), the CDR3 was missing, or the read contained stop codons, out-of-frame junctions, or ambiguous translated residues. V3J clonotypes were defined by identical inferred V gene, J gene, and CDR3 amino acid sequence. Percentage overlap between repertoires was computed as shared unique clonotypes divided by the size of the smaller repertoire. Three approaches were used to assess repertoire richness: RTK rarefaction, the Chao1 estimator, and Recon v2.1 estimates of unobserved clonotypes. For all TCRbeta clonotypes obtained by the gDNA method from several donors, generation probabilities were computed with OLGA. In TCRdb, the immuneACCESS table is reduced to in-frame sequences with V and J assigned. These tables do not hold every clone; where another copy was compared, an unresolved V gene accounts for under half, and the others remain unexplained. The V and J calls and clone size come from that table; D and trimming were worked out from the DNA. The sample data list some 690,000 clones, and 90% of these were observed just once. The ten largest clonotypes hold more than 30% of the sample.

Spanning cysteine to phenylalanine, the CDR3 consists of 13 amino acids. This entry keeps only the CDR3 DNA: 39 bases, framed from base 1. CDR1 and CDR2 (MNHNS, SASEGT) derive from the germline V gene. V was cut back by 1 base and J by 7 bases, leaving a gap of 8 bases between them. On this clone: No cognate antigen has been identified for it. Base qualities are missing; no much larger clone stands one base away.

Sequenced material: memory CD8+ T cells from PBMCs. The label giving this sample's cell subset or site can be read as: CD45RO+ cells pooled with CCR7-negative TemRA cells. The sequence links TRBV6-1 to TRBJ1-5, with TRBD1 as a weak D call on 5 bases. This receptor was identified in a man aged 18 to 30 in good health. Some clones in this sample may be carry-over from other donors' samples. The CDR3 is CASSEGREQPQHF. In nucleotides, the sequence is TGTGCCAGCAGTGAAGGCAGGGAACAGCCCCAGCATTTT.